Following are 28 T cell receptor beta chains from one sample sequenced in a study of lymphopenia after photon versus proton radiotherapy (dated by TCRdb to between 2018 and 2021). The receptor library was made with the immunoSEQ multiplex PCR assay. In its TCRdb copy, this immuneACCESS table keeps in-frame sequences only and misses some clones. Where compared with another copy, unresolved V genes explain less than half of these, and the others have no known cause. The sample has about 25,000 clones on record, about four fifths of them singletons. Under 4.5% of the sample is taken by the ten largest. The sequencing used peripheral blood, collected from a patient treated with photon-based radiotherapy. These receptors originate from a woman aged 50 to 60 with pancreatic cancer.

The chain combines TRBV4-2 with TRBJ2-7; no firm D call. The CDR3 runs to 15 residues. V was pared by 0 bases and J by 2 bases, with 11 bases between. Germline V gene lookup returns CDR1 LGHNA and CDR2 YNFKEQ. CDR3 DNA: TGTGCCAGCAGCCAAGAATTGACGGTTACCTACGAGCAGTACTTC. Its protein product is CASSQELTVTYEQYF.

J is TRBJ1-1 and V is TRBV7-9; tentative D call: TRBD1 (6 bases). Trimming stripped 10 bases from V and 1 base from J, with 16 bases between. The CDR3 totals 14 residues. Germline V gene sequence: CDR1 SEHNR, CDR2 FQNEAQ (reference sequence). CDR3 in amino acids: CATEPGQTNTEAFF. CDR3 DNA: TGTGCCACCGAACCGGGACAAACGAACACTGAAGCTTTCTTT. Looking up the rest from reference TRBV7-9 and TRBJ1-1 gives the full variable domain: DTGVSQNPRHKITKRGQNVTFRCDPISEHNRLYWYRQTLGQGPEFLTYFQNEAQLEKSRLLSDRFSAERPKGSFSTLEIQRTEQGDSAMYLCATEPGQTNTEAFFGQGTRLTVV.

The chain couples TRBV29-1 to TRBJ1-5; weak D call: TRBD1 (5 bases). This CDR3 contains 13 residues. V was pared by 6 bases and J by 4 bases, with 13 bases between. CDR1 and CDR2 (germline): SQVTM, ANQGSEA. CDR3 coding DNA: TGCAGCGTGAGAGAGGCAGGGAATCAGCCCCAGCATTTT. Protein: CSVREAGNQPQHF.

The chain joins TRBV6-5 to TRBJ2-5, with TRBD2 matching 13 bases. The V segment lost 4 bases and the J segment 4 bases; nucleotides outside the gene matches: 6. The CDR3 is made up of 16 amino acids. Looked up from germline, CDR1 is MNHEY and CDR2 is SVGAGI. The CDR3 region is CASSSGLAGTRETQYF. CDR3 nucleotides: TGTGCCAGCAGTTCGGGACTAGCGGGGACCCGAGAGACCCAGTACTTC.

The V gene is TRBV7-6, the J gene TRBJ2-7; D perhaps matches TRBD2 (7 bases). Germline assignment: CDR1 SGHVS and CDR2 FNYEAQ. The CDR3 extends over 15 amino acids. The ends were cut back, 3 bases at V and 0 bases at J, with 12 bases in the middle. The CDR3 protein is CASSLGASGSYEQYF. The CDR3 DNA follows: TGTGCCAGCAGCTTGGGGGCTAGCGGCTCCTACGAGCAGTACTTC.

The genes are TRBV25-1 and TRBJ2-1, with D possibly matching TRBD2 (6 bases). The CDR3 is made up of 16 amino acids. The V and J ends lost 1 base and 3 bases respectively, with 13 bases between them. From germline, CDR1 is MGHDK and CDR2 SYGVNS. The CDR3 bases are TGTGCCAGCAGTGAATTAGGTAGCGGAGGCTACAATGAGCAGTTCTTC. Amino acids: CASSELGSGGYNEQFF.

This clone was detected only once. The rearrangement joins TRBV5-1 to TRBJ2-1, with D tentatively TRBD2 (5 bases). This CDR3 has 12 residues. From germline, CDR1 is SGHRS and CDR2 YFSETQ. The ends were cut back, 6 bases at V and 8 bases at J, with 12 bases in the middle. CDR3 loop: CASNLGDYEQFF. CDR3 DNA: TGCGCCAGCAACCTGGGAGATTATGAGCAGTTCTTC. The complete variable domain, with remaining parts taken from reference TRBV5-1 and TRBJ2-1, reads KAGVTQTPRYLIKTRGQQVTLSCSPISGHRSVSWYQQTPGQGLQFLFEYFSETQRNKGNFPGRFSGRQFSNSRSEMNVSTLELGDSALYLCASNLGDYEQFFGPGTRLTVL.

This chain links TRBV27 with TRBJ2-7; 8 positions agree with TRBD1. Trimming removed 4 bases from V and 6 bases from J; junction bases left unmatched: 8. Germline CDR1 reads MNHEY; CDR2 reads SMNVEV (reference sequence). The CDR3 consists of 14 residues. The CDR3 DNA follows: TGTGCCAGCAGTTCGGACAGGGAAGGATCCGAGCAGTACTTC. This gives the protein CASSSDREGSEQYF.

This chain joins TRBV10-3 and TRBJ1-1, with 9 bases that match TRBD1. The CDR3 sequence is 14 residues long. Looked up from germline, CDR1 is ENHRY and CDR2 is SYGVKD. V lost 3 bases, J lost 4 bases, and 3 bases stayed unmatched. The CDR3: CAISDQTGGTEAFF. The CDR3 DNA reads TGTGCCATCAGTGACCAGACAGGGGGCACTGAAGCTTTCTTT.

This clone appeared once. The chain links TRBV5-5 to TRBJ1-1; a weak D match, TRBD1 (5 bases). The CDR3 is made up of 13 amino acids. In germline, CDR1 is SGHKS, CDR2 YYEKEE (reference sequence). Trimming shortened V by 2 bases and J by 2 bases, and 7 bases separated the two germline ends. CDR3 coding DNA: TGTGCCAGCAGCTTAGGGGATAACACTGAAGCTTTCTTT. The encoded protein is CASSLGDNTEAFF.

This clone was seen a handful of times. The chain employs TRBV4-3 and TRBJ1-1; a possible D gene is TRBD1 (6 bases). Germline CDR1 is LGHNA and CDR2 is YSLEER. This CDR3 has 17 amino acids. The V end lost 0 bases, the J end lost 10 bases, and 24 bases lay between the germline ends. The CDR3 region has the DNA TGCGCCAGCAGCCAAGATCTCCTCTATGGTGGGGGGGCCGGAGCTTTCTTT. It encodes CASSQDLLYGGGAGAFF.

The chain uses TRBV18 and TRBJ1-5; D gene ambiguous. The CDR3 sequence is 15 residues long. Germline V gene data show CDR1 as KGHSH and CDR2 as LQKENI. V was shortened by 3 bases and J by 4 bases, with 13 bases between the two germline ends. This CDR3 reads CASSPRAGSNQPQHF. The CDR3 DNA follows: TGTGCCAGCTCACCGCGCGCCGGGAGTAATCAGCCCCAGCATTTT. The full variable domain, completed using reference TRBV18 and TRBJ1-5, is NAGVMQNPRHLVRRRGQEARLRCSPMKGHSHVYWYRQLPEEGLKFMVYLQKENIIDESGMPKERFSAEFPKEGPSILRIQQVVRGDSAAYFCASSPRAGSNQPQHFGDGTRLSIL.

V is TRBV19 and J is TRBJ1-1; weak D call: TRBD1 (6 bases). The germline V gene has CDR1 LNHDA and CDR2 SQIVND (reference sequence). The CDR3 loop spans 15 amino acids. V was cut by 2 bases and J by 4 bases, with 14 bases left in between. CDR3 residues: CASSISSTGVTEAFF. The CDR3 region has the DNA TGTGCCAGTAGTATAAGTTCGACAGGAGTCACTGAAGCTTTCTTT.

The rearrangement uses TRBV7-8 and TRBJ2-1, with 10 bases fitting TRBD2. CDR3 length: 20 residues. Germline CDR1 and CDR2: SGHVS and FQNEAQ. V was clipped by 2 bases and J by 7 bases; unmatched bases: 20. The CDR3 coding sequence is TGTGCCAGCAGCTTATTATCCCGACAGGGAGCGGGAGGGCCGCGAAATGAGCAGTTCTTC. Its translation: CASSLLSRQGAGGPRNEQFF.

The chain links TRBV6-6 to TRBJ2-7, with 7 bases identical to TRBD2. CDR1 MNHNY and CDR2 SVGAGI come from the germline V gene (reference sequence). Trimming cost V 0 bases and J 1 base; bases outside gene matches: 3. CDR3 size: 15 residues. CDR3 DNA: TGTGCCAGCAGTTACTCGAGACTAGCTTCCTACGAGCAGTACTTC. Its translation: CASSYSRLASYEQYF.

The V call is TRBV6-5, the J call TRBJ2-7, with D possibly called TRBD1 or TRBD2 (6 bases each). Trimming took off 2 bases at V and 7 bases at J, with 15 bases between the two ends. The CDR3 length is 14 residues. Germline V gene sequence: CDR1 MNHEY, CDR2 SVGAGI. CDR3 protein: CASSYRGRPEEQYF. CDR3 nucleotides: TGTGCCAGCAGTTACAGGGGGAGGCCCGAAGAGCAGTACTTC.

This clone was recorded a few times. The rearrangement links TRBV14 to TRBJ1-6; possible D gene TRBD1, 5 bases. Germline CDR1 and CDR2: SGHDN and FVKESK. V shed 5 bases and J shed 8 bases, with 13 bases lying between them. The CDR3 totals 14 residues. For the CDR3, the DNA is TGTGCCAGCAGCTCCGGGACCATTCATTCACCCCTCCACTTT. Protein product: CASSSGTIHSPLHF.

The chain uses TRBV6-6 and TRBJ2-1; 7 bases are a match to TRBD2. With V trimmed by 2 bases and J by 5 bases, 6 bases remained unmatched. This CDR3 is built from 15 residues. The germline V gene has CDR1 MNHNY and CDR2 SVGAGI (reference sequence). The CDR3 DNA reads as TGTGCCAGCAGTTACCGGCGGGAGCAACACAATGAGCAGTTCTTC. Encoded protein: CASSYRREQHNEQFF.

The sample holds one count of this clone. This chain connects TRBV28 to TRBJ2-5; D is unclear. CDR3 length: 13 amino acids. Germline assignment: CDR1 MDHEN and CDR2 SYDVKM. V dropped 6 bases and J dropped 7 bases, with 15 bases sitting between them. Here the CDR3 DNA reads TGTGCCAGCAGCACTGGACCCACCTGGACCCAGTACTTC. Translated: CASSTGPTWTQYF. The variable domain in full, completed from reference TRBV28 and TRBJ2-5, reads DVKVTQSSRYLVKRTGEKVFLECVQDMDHENMFWYRQDPGLGLRLIYFSYDVKMKEKGDIPEGYSVSREKKERFSLILESASTNQTSMYLCASSTGPTWTQYFGPGTRLLVL.

The V gene is TRBV19, the J gene TRBJ1-2, with a tentative D call TRBD1 (5 bases). The CDR3 covers 13 residues. The germline V gene encodes CDR1 LNHDA and CDR2 SQIVND (reference sequence). Trimming cost V 5 bases and J 4 bases, with 11 bases left between them. CDR3 DNA sequence: TGTGCCAGTAGTGACAGTACCAGCTATGGCTACACCTTC. Residues: CASSDSTSYGYTF.

V gene TRBV4-2 combines with J gene TRBJ2-1, with 7 bases matching TRBD2. Germline lookup yields CDR1 LGHNA and CDR2 YNFKEQ. This CDR3 region has 17 residues. After removal of 0 bases from V and 2 bases from J, the junction contained 7 bases not matched to a gene. CDR3 DNA sequence: TGTGCCAGCAGCCAAGATACGGGGCTAGCGGCCTACAATGAGCAGTTCTTC. This encodes CASSQDTGLAAYNEQFF.

The V gene is TRBV18, the J gene TRBJ2-5, with 7 bases that match TRBD1. The J call is doubtful: the DNA matches TRBJ2-7 better. Per germline, CDR1 KGHSH and CDR2 LQKENI. The CDR3 sequence is 14 residues long. The CDR3 spells CASSPQGARDEQYF. The CDR3 nucleotides read TGTGCCAGCTCACCACAGGGGGCTAGAGACGAGCAGTACTTC.

The V gene is TRBV19, the J gene TRBJ1-5, with 10 bases matching TRBD1. The CDR3 loop spans 16 amino acids. The V segment lost 1 base and the J segment 6 bases; nucleotides outside the gene matches: 6. Germline CDR1 LNHDA, CDR2 SQIVND (reference sequence). CDR3 loop: CASSIGWDRGFQPQHF. The CDR3 bases are TGTGCCAGTAGTATAGGGTGGGACAGGGGATTTCAGCCCCAGCATTTT.

This clone was counted between two and nine times. The CDR3 bases are TGTGCCAGCAGCCGAGACAGGGGTGACGAGCAGTACTTC. Amino acids: CASSRDRGDEQYF. The chain recombines TRBV4-2 with TRBJ2-7; 8 bases match TRBD1. The CDR3 covers 13 residues. Unmatched junction bases numbered 4, after V lost 4 bases and J lost 5 bases. The germline gives CDR1 LGHNA, CDR2 YNFKEQ.

This clone is medium-sized (0.01 to 0.1%) in the sample. This chain connects TRBV7-9 to TRBJ2-7; 7 bases are shared with TRBD2. V shed 1 base and J 1 base; nucleotides not matched to a gene: 7. Germline CDR1 SEHNR, CDR2 FQNEAQ (reference sequence). The CDR3 contains 16 residues. CDR3 residues: CASSLVSGEGSYEQYF. The CDR3 coding sequence is TGTGCCAGCAGCTTAGTGAGCGGGGAGGGGTCCTACGAGCAGTACTTC.

The chain recombines TRBV28 with TRBJ1-1; 8 bases agree with TRBD1. CDR3 length: 14 residues. Losses at the gene ends were 3 bases for V and 0 bases for J; bases not matched to a gene: 0. The V gene's germline CDR1 is MDHEN and CDR2 SYDVKM. The CDR3 region has the DNA TGTGCCAGCAGTTTGGACAGGGTGAACACTGAAGCTTTCTTT. Translating gives CASSLDRVNTEAFF.

This rearrangement joins TRBV6-4 to TRBJ2-3; 12 positions agree with TRBD2. V gave up 7 bases and J gave up 2 bases; unmatched junction bases: 7. Germline CDR1 reads MRHNA; CDR2 reads SNTAGT. CDR3 length: 16 residues. The CDR3 protein is CASKGLAGCDTDTQYF. The CDR3 DNA reads as TGTGCCAGCAAAGGACTAGCGGGGTGCGACACAGATACGCAGTATTTT.

The rearrangement links TRBV7-9 to TRBJ2-7; 9 bases align to TRBD1. The germline CDR1 and CDR2 sequences are SEHNR and FQNEAQ (reference sequence). This CDR3 is built from 14 residues. Trimming took 5 bases from V and 0 from J; bases not matched to a gene: 2. The CDR3 loop reads CASSGTGNSYEQYF. The CDR3 DNA reads TGTGCCAGCAGCGGGACAGGGAACTCCTACGAGCAGTACTTC. The full variable domain, completed using reference TRBV7-9 and TRBJ2-7, is DTGVSQNPRHKITKRGQNVTFRCDPISEHNRLYWYRQTLGQGPEFLTYFQNEAQLEKSRLLSDRFSAERPKGSFSTLEIQRTEQGDSAMYLCASSGTGNSYEQYFGPGTRLTVT.